This T cell receptor (beta chain) appears in the sequencing data of a study of molecular identifiers for immune sequencing clone quantification. General study findings and limits: Clones of above 20 RNA copies carried over 98% of effector molecules; in naive cells they carried under 1%.

The authors built bulk TCR libraries by previously described methods with listed TCR primers. Each CDR3 protein gets one entry after TCRdb re-called the PCR reads with MiXCR. The table lists hundreds of thousands of distinct CDR3 sequences, 25% of them singletons, with 0.7% to 0.95% in the top ten. To note about this clonotype: The antigen remains unidentified.

Sorted cells numbering roughly 20,000 to 1,000,000, with 10%, 30% or 50% RNA, yielded the naive CD8 libraries. A CD8+CD4-CCR7+CD45RA+ gate was used to sort naive CD8 T cells. The germline CDR1 and CDR2 sequences are MNHEY and SVGAGI. V dropped 2 bases and J dropped 4; count of bases not matched to a gene: 6. This CDR3 region has 15 residues. The source material was naive CD8+ T cells from blood, with Jurkat cell RNA spiked in. The subset was: FACS-sorted CD8+CD4-CCR7+CD45RA+ naive T cells. The V and J genes are TRBV6-5 and TRBJ2-7, with 9 bases lining up with TRBD2. The TCR was taken from a human donor in good health. Some libraries in this study had Jurkat cell RNA spiked in. In DNA form, the CDR3 reads TGTGCCAGCAGTTACATAGCGGGAGAGAGTTACGAGCAGTACTTC. Encoded protein: CASSYIAGESYEQYF.